Sequencing of this T cell receptor (beta chain) was carried out in a study of breast tumors, draining lymph nodes, adjacent tissues listed by TCRdb under 2016. Turning to the overall study: The study compared TCR beta repertoires across tumor, adjacent nontumor tissue and axillary lymph nodes from breast cancer patients. The study was designed to assess the relationships and possible T-cell exchange between tumor, surrounding tissue and draining lymph node repertoires in human breast cancer. The study at large found these results: Tumor and nontumor tissue repertoires were found to be significantly more similar in luminal-like than in basal-like breast cancer. The study presented the conclusion that tumor T cells originate in lymph nodes as consistent with a hypothesis, not as something directly demonstrated. Tumor T-cell repertoires showed less diversity than lymph node repertoires and more diversity than nontumor tissue repertoires, and tumor T-cell repertoires showed preferential V and J gene usage. A scenario in which most tumor T cells derive from the lymph node and then expand within tumor tissue was judged to be consistent with the data.

Data came from an Illumina HiSeq 2000. Multiplex PCR amplification was used to generate the TCR beta chain libraries. High-throughput sequencing was used to analyze the amplified TCR beta chain products. TCRdb handled the public reads itself, with Q25 trimming in fastp and clone calling in MiXCR, and kept productive beta chains. Entries that share a CDR3 protein sequence are merged under the most common genes and DNA. The sample table lists tens of thousands of distinct CDR3 sequences, about 21% of them with a count of one. Approximately 2.5% of the sample is held by the ten biggest clonotypes. This clonotype was seen once. Its antigen is unknown. A clone one base away is much larger, so this may be a read error. The axillary draining lymph nodes of breast cancer patients were the source of the lymph node samples. V and J lose 4 bases and 5 bases, and a span of 17 bases separates them. Including cysteine and phenylalanine, the CDR3 has 15 amino acids. The only DNA kept is the CDR3, 45 bases in frame from the first base. CDR1 and CDR2, looked up from the germline V gene, are MGHRA and YSYEKL.

The material sequenced was axillary lymph node tissue. This sequence uses TRBV4-1 and TRBJ2-5; matching of 5 bases hints at TRBD2 as the D gene. The sequence derives from a female donor with breast cancer. Some clones in this sample may be carry-over from other donors' samples. The CDR3 in this case is CASSREYEGLETQYF. Read as DNA, the sequence is TGCGCCAGCAGCCGAGAATATGAGGGTTTGGAGACCCAGTACTTC.